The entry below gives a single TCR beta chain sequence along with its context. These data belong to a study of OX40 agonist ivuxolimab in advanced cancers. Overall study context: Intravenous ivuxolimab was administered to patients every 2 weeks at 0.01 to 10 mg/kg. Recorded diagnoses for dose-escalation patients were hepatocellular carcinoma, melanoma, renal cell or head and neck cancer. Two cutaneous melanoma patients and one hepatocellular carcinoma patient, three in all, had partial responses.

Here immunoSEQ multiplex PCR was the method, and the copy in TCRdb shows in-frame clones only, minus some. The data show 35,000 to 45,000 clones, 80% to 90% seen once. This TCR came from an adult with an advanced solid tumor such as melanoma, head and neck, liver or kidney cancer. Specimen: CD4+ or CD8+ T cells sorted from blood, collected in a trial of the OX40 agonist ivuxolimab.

The CDR3 DNA follows: TGTGCCAGCAGCCCCGGGGGGGCTAGCGATGGAACGCAGTATTTT. It specifies CASSPGGASDGTQYF. The rearrangement joins TRBV11-3 to TRBJ2-3, with 8 bases matching TRBD2. V shed 5 bases and J 9 bases; nucleotides not matched to a gene: 13. There are 15 residues in the CDR3. CDR1 and CDR2 (germline): SGHNT, YENEEA.